The 25 T cell receptor beta chains below were found in one sample sequenced in a study of T cells in Graves' hyperthyroidism and ophthalmopathy. Amplified TCR beta CDR3 regions came from RNA transcripts. Carried out on the TCR CDR3, a first-round RT-PCR used the HTBI primer set. TCRdb independently ran MiXCR on the multiplex PCR reads; one entry per CDR3 protein. The sample has roughly 500,000 distinct CDR3 sequences, about 22% seen once; the top ten hold roughly 49%. Sequencing input: blood. Receptor source: a woman between 65 and 79 years old with Graves' ophthalmopathy.

This clonotype was counted at least ten times. The J gene is TRBJ1-5, the V gene TRBV28, with a possible D match to TRBD1 (6 bases). The CDR3 sequence is 17 residues long. V lost 10 bases, J lost 3 bases, and 25 bases lay in between. Germline V gene sequence: CDR1 MDHEN, CDR2 SYDVKM. The CDR3 region has the DNA TGTGCCACCTACCACCCTCGGGACAAAGTCAACAATCAGCCCCAGCATTTT. Encoded protein: CATYHPRDKVNNQPQHF.

The V and J genes are TRBV4-1 and TRBJ2-7; no reliable D call. Trimming took off 4 bases at V and 0 bases at J, with 13 bases between the two ends. Germline V CDR1 and CDR2: MGHRA, YSYEKL. This CDR3 contains 15 residues. The CDR3 spells CASSLYTPISYEQYF. CDR3 in DNA: TGCGCCAGCAGCCTTTACACCCCAATCTCCTACGAGCAGTACTTC.

The rearrangement links TRBV5-1 to TRBJ1-2; D is uncertain. The CDR3 extends over 14 amino acids. Germline-derived CDR1 and CDR2 are SGHRS and YFSETQ. The germline V and J ends were trimmed by 5 bases and 4 bases, with 15 bases remaining between them. The CDR3 DNA reads as TGCGCCAGCAGTATTGACGGGATTTTCTATGGCTACACCTTC. Its translation: CASSIDGIFYGYTF.

The chain uses TRBV24-1 and TRBJ2-1; possibly TRBD2 for D (6 bases). Germline V gene sequence: CDR1 KGHDR, CDR2 SFDVKD. V lost 4 bases, J lost 1 base, and 16 bases lay in between. The CDR3 length is 17 residues. The CDR3 reads CATSDCGTRKSYNEQFF. DNA for the CDR3: TGTGCCACCAGTGACTGCGGGACTCGCAAGTCCTACAATGAGCAGTTCTTC.

This sequence joins TRBV10-3 and TRBJ2-2; 12 positions match TRBD2. Germline lookup yields CDR1 ENHRY and CDR2 SYGVKD. V lost 5 bases to trimming and J lost 3 bases; unmatched junction nucleotides: 4. The CDR3 length is 16 residues. CDR3 DNA sequence: TGTGCCATCAGTCGGACTAGCGGGATTGACACCGGGGAGCTGTTTTTT. Protein product: CAISRTSGIDTGELFF.

The rearrangement joins TRBV20-1 to TRBJ1-2; D call uncertain. This CDR3 has 10 amino acids. V was clipped by 3 bases and J by 6 bases, with 5 bases between them. CDR1 and CDR2 from the germline V gene are DFQATT and SNEGSKA (reference sequence). CDR3 in amino acids: CSARQDGYTF. The CDR3 DNA sequence: TGCAGTGCTAGGCAGGATGGCTACACCTTC.

The table lists this clonotype with many counts. The V gene is TRBV12-3 or TRBV12-4, the J gene TRBJ2-1; TRBD1 agrees at 8 bases. There are 16 residues in the CDR3. Losses at the gene ends were 5 bases for V and 2 bases for J; bases not matched to a gene: 8. The CDR3 region has the DNA TGTGCCAGCAGTAAGCGGACAGGGAAGGCCTACAATGAGCAGTTCTTC. Protein product: CASSKRTGKAYNEQFF.

Only one count was recorded for this clonotype. The chain joins TRBV7-2 to TRBJ1-5, with D perhaps matching TRBD1 (5 bases). Trimming shortened V by 5 bases and J by 5 bases, and 13 bases separated the two germline ends. The CDR3 has 14 amino acids. Per the germline V gene, CDR1 is SGHTA and CDR2 is FQGNSA. CDR3 sequence reads: CASSPGPLYQPQHF. The CDR3 DNA is TGTGCCAGCAGCCCGGGACCCTTGTATCAGCCCCAGCATTTT.

The chain uses TRBV12-5 and TRBJ2-7; no clear D gene. V lost 1 base and J lost 2, with 12 bases in between. The CDR3 length is 15 residues. The V gene's germline CDR1 is LGHNT and CDR2 FRNRAP. As DNA, the CDR3 is TGTGCTAGTGGTTTGGCCCTCCATGTACCCTACGAGCAGTACTTC. It specifies CASGLALHVPYEQYF.

This clonotype was counted a few times. J is TRBJ1-5 and V is TRBV24-1, with D possibly matching TRBD1 (6 bases). This CDR3 spans 13 amino acids. Germline values: CDR1 KGHDR, CDR2 SFDVKD. V was shortened by 7 bases and J by 3 bases, with 9 bases between the two germline ends. This CDR3 is CATSRGHNQPQHF. CDR3 bases: TGTGCCACCAGCCGGGGACACAATCAGCCCCAGCATTTT.

This clonotype was picked up many times. The chain is built from TRBV6-2 or TRBV6-3 and TRBJ1-1; the D gene is possibly TRBD1 (6 bases). The germline gives CDR1 MNHEY, CDR2 SVGEGT. V lost 5 bases and J 8 bases, leaving 9 bases between the germline ends. This CDR3 spans 11 amino acids. The CDR3 loop is CASSHGTEAFF. CDR3 nucleotide sequence: TGTGCCAGCAGTCATGGGACAGAAGCTTTCTTT.

Regarding this clonotype: A much larger clone differs from this one at a single base, so this may be a read error. This chain connects TRBV6-1 to TRBJ2-1; 7 nucleotides align to TRBD1. The CDR3 is 14 amino acids. CDR1 and CDR2 from the germline V gene are MNHNS and SASEGT. V gave up 5 bases and J gave up 10 bases; unmatched junction bases: 11. CDR3 nucleotides: TGTGCCAGCAGTACCCGGGACAGTTCCTACGAGCAGTTCTTC. Residues: CASSTRDSSYEQFF.

This clonotype appeared many times. J is TRBJ2-3 and V is TRBV2; no firm D call. Trimming stripped 2 bases from V and 0 bases from J, with 9 bases between. This CDR3 is built from 15 residues. Germline assignment: CDR1 SNHLY and CDR2 FYNNEI. The CDR3 here is CASSEFLASTDTQYF. For the CDR3, the DNA is TGTGCCAGCAGTGAATTTTTGGCTAGCACAGATACGCAGTATTTT.

This clonotype showed up many times. The rearrangement uses TRBV12-3 or TRBV12-4 and TRBJ2-7, with 11 bases aligning to TRBD1. The CDR3 sequence is 16 residues long. V shed 4 bases and J 3 bases; nucleotides not matched to a gene: 8. The CDR3 coding sequence is TGTGCCAGCAGTTCAACTCCGGGACAGGGGGTCTACGAGCAGTACTTC. Protein: CASSSTPGQGVYEQYF.

This clonotype came up many times. The rearrangement joins TRBV20-1 to TRBJ2-3, with TRBD2 as a possible D gene (5 bases). V was clipped by 2 bases and J by 2 bases, with 11 bases between them. The CDR3 extends over 14 amino acids. Germline CDR1 is DFQATT and CDR2 is SNEGSKA (reference sequence). CDR3 DNA: TGCAGTGCTAGATTTCCGGGGATCACAGATACGCAGTATTTT. It encodes CSARFPGITDTQYF.

The chain links TRBV5-6 to TRBJ2-1; D is uncertain. V lost 0 bases, J lost 1 base, and 8 bases lay in between. CDR3 length: 15 amino acids. Germline CDR1 is SGHDT and CDR2 is YYEEEE. The CDR3: CASSLVGASYNEQFF. Written as DNA, the CDR3 is TGTGCCAGCAGCTTGGTAGGCGCGTCCTACAATGAGCAGTTCTTC.

The chain recombines TRBV29-1 with TRBJ2-1; 11 bases are shared with TRBD2. Germline-derived CDR1 and CDR2 are SQVTM and ANQGSEA. The V and J ends lost 4 bases and 6 bases, in that order; junction bases with no gene match: 20. This CDR3 comprises 19 residues. Here the CDR3 reads CSVVMRLPLAGGPSNEQFF. The DNA for the CDR3 is TGCAGCGTTGTCATGCGGCTTCCTCTAGCGGGAGGACCTTCCAATGAGCAGTTCTTC.

V is TRBV9 and J is TRBJ2-3, with a weak D call TRBD2 (5 bases). The V end lost 3 bases, the J end lost 1 base, and 9 bases lay between the germline ends. There are 14 residues in the CDR3. The germline V gene encodes CDR1 SGDLS and CDR2 YYNGEE. CDR3 protein: CASSGASRTDTQYF. The DNA of the CDR3 is TGTGCCAGCAGCGGGGCTAGCCGCACAGATACGCAGTATTTT. The full variable domain, in which reference TRBV9 and TRBJ2-3 provide the parts outside the CDR3, is DSGVTQTPKHLITATGQRVTLRCSPRSGDLSVYWYQQSLDQGLQFLIQYYNGEERAKGNILERFSAQQFPDLHSELNLSSLELGDSALYFCASSGASRTDTQYFGPGTRLTVL.

The CDR3 protein is CSVRGGEQFF. CDR3 coding DNA: TGCAGCGTTCGAGGAGGGGAGCAGTTCTTC. V and J are TRBV29-1 and TRBJ2-1, with D perhaps matching TRBD2 (6 bases). The germline CDR1 and CDR2 sequences are SQVTM and ANQGSEA. V lost 5 bases and J 10 bases, leaving 9 bases between the germline ends. The CDR3 sequence is 10 residues long.

The CDR3 here is CSVASGSSTEQFF. CDR3 DNA: TGCAGCGTTGCTAGCGGGAGCAGCACTGAGCAGTTCTTC. The rearrangement links TRBV29-1 to TRBJ2-1; TRBD2 agrees at 10 bases. Unmatched junction bases numbered 6, after V lost 4 bases and J lost 9 bases. In germline, CDR1 is SQVTM, CDR2 ANQGSEA. CDR3 length equals 13 residues.

The CDR3: CASSLTAVNEQFF. The CDR3, as DNA: TGTGCCAGCAGTTTAACAGCAGTCAATGAGCAGTTCTTC. The V gene is TRBV27, the J gene TRBJ2-1; D gene uncertain. Per the germline V gene, CDR1 is MNHEY and CDR2 is SMNVEV (reference sequence). This CDR3 has 13 residues. Trimming removed 2 bases at V and 6 bases at J, with 8 bases between.

This clonotype was seen many times. V gene TRBV28 combines with J gene TRBJ1-1; D might be TRBD1 (6 bases). Germline CDR1 reads MDHEN; CDR2 reads SYDVKM. Trimming stripped 6 bases from V and 0 bases from J, with 11 bases between. This CDR3 contains 14 residues. In DNA, the CDR3 is TGTGCCAGCAGATCGGGGGGCATGAACACTGAAGCTTTCTTT. Amino acids: CASRSGGMNTEAFF.

This clonotype was observed a handful of times. The chain joins TRBV5-5 to TRBJ2-7; 12 positions agree with TRBD2. The CDR3 contains 18 residues. Germline CDR1 and CDR2: SGHKS and YYEKEE (reference sequence). J lost 2 bases, V lost 1 base, and 10 bases had no gene match. The CDR3 nucleotides read TGTGCCAGCAGCTTGAGCCTCCTACTAGCGGGGGGAACCTACGAGCAGTACTTC. This encodes CASSLSLLLAGGTYEQYF.

At least ten counts were recorded for this clonotype. J is TRBJ2-5 and V is TRBV6-1; D is perhaps TRBD1 or TRBD2 (6 bases each). Trimming removed 5 bases from V and 3 bases from J, with 16 bases in between. The CDR3 loop spans 15 amino acids. From germline, CDR1 is MNHNS and CDR2 SASEGT. As DNA, the CDR3 is TGTGCCAGCAGTCGAATGACTAGGGGGAAAGAGACCCAGTACTTC. Amino acids: CASSRMTRGKETQYF.

This chain joins TRBV6-1 and TRBJ2-7; D not certain. This CDR3 has 16 residues. Trimming removed 2 bases at V and 0 bases at J, with 14 bases between. The germline V gene has CDR1 MNHNS and CDR2 SASEGT. The CDR3 nucleotides read TGTGCCAGCAGTGAAATCGTGCGACCTTCCTCCTACGAGCAGTACTTC. Translated, it gives CASSEIVRPSSYEQYF.